This TCR beta chain originates from a study of blood T cells in healthy people across ages. A second PCR of about 7 to 12 cycles used a sample-barcoded 5' primer and a J-beta primer mix. In TCRdb, the 5' RACE reads were re-called with MiXCR into one record per CDR3 protein. The table shows over 950,000 distinct CDR3 sequences, with roughly half occurring only once. The V and J ends lost 7 bases and 6 bases respectively, with 16 bases between them. This CDR3 is 15 amino acids long. Per the germline V gene, CDR1 is SNHLY and CDR2 is FYNNEI. This receptor was taken from a woman aged 60 to 75 in good health. The sequencing input was blood. The chain carries TRBV2 and TRBJ1-6, with a weak D call TRBD1 (6 bases). CDR3 amino acids: CASNRRGATNSPLHF. CDR3 nucleotides: TGTGCCAGCAACCGGCGGGGGGCTACTAATTCACCCCTCCACTTT.